The sequence of this TCR beta chain was determined in a study of T-cell reconstitution after alpha-beta-depleted transplantation in children (dated by TCRdb to the mid-2010s). Regarding the complete study: The study quantitatively tracked T-cell immune reconstitution after TCRalphabeta/CD19-depleted allogeneic hematopoietic cell transplantation in children using TCR repertoire profiling.

About this clonotype itself: The specificity of this receptor is unknown. No base qualities exist here, and no much larger clone lies one base off it.

As encoded in the germline V gene (reference sequence), CDR1 is DFQATT while CDR2 is SNEGSKA. V is shortened by 5 bases, J by 1 base, and the region joining them spans 15 bases. The CDR3 spans 15 residues, from the cysteine through the phenylalanine. Of the read, only the CDR3 DNA is kept; its 45 bases are in frame from base 1. Library generation was performed with PCR. This sample was sequenced with an Illumina HiSeq 2500. To normalize quantification of the TCRbeta repertoire, the TCR libraries were built with molecular barcoding that relied on unique molecular identifiers. TCRdb reran the public reads through fastp at Q25 and MiXCR, keeping productive beta chains. One record per CDR3 amino acid sequence lists the most common genes and DNA. This sample holds 500,000 or so distinct CDR3 sequences; about 30% were observed only once. Roughly 2.5% of the sample comes from the top ten.

The chain couples TRBV20-1 to TRBJ1-5, with the identity of the D gene unclear. The starting material was PBMCs from the stem cell graft donor, obtained from the stem cell graft. This sequence originates from a human donor who donated a stem cell graft to a child with aplastic anemia. The CDR3 here reads CSAGGLIGSNQPQHF. The sequenced DNA: TGCAGTGCTGGAGGACTCATCGGAAGCAATCAGCCCCAGCATTTT.